Listed here are 14 T cell receptor beta chains from one sample, sequenced in a study of blood T cells in healthy people across ages. The authors ran a second PCR of 7 to 11 cycles using a sample-barcoded 5' primer and a J-beta primer mix. TCRdb itself ran the 5' RACE reads through MiXCR, one entry per CDR3 protein. The sample holds hundreds of thousands of distinct CDR3 sequences, 49% seen once. The sequencing input was blood. The receptors stem from a woman aged 60-75 years in good health.

The chain uses TRBV12-3 or TRBV12-4 and TRBJ2-5, with D perhaps matching TRBD1 (6 bases). V lost 5 bases to trimming and J lost 3 bases, with 13 bases between them. The CDR3 runs 14 residues. CDR3: CASSVLGAKETQYF. Written as DNA, the CDR3 is TGTGCCAGCAGTGTCTTGGGGGCAAAAGAGACCCAGTACTTC.

V is TRBV7-9 and J is TRBJ2-7; D is possibly TRBD2 (6 bases). This CDR3 has 15 residues. Germline loops: CDR1 SEHNR, CDR2 FQNEAQ (reference sequence). Trimming left V 5 bases short and J 4 bases short, with 18 bases between. Here the CDR3 DNA reads TGTGCCAGCAGCCTTGCGTCGGGGACTGGGTACGAGCAGTACTTC. As protein: CASSLASGTGYEQYF.

V is TRBV12-3 or TRBV12-4 and J is TRBJ2-7, with 10 bases identical to TRBD2. This CDR3 has 15 amino acids. The V gene end was trimmed by 8 bases and the J gene end by 1 base; junction bases not matched to a gene: 8. The chain's CDR3 is CASQRSGRSSYEQYF. CDR3 in DNA: TGTGCCAGCCAACGTAGCGGGAGGTCTTCCTACGAGCAGTACTTC.

The gene calls are TRBV7-3 and TRBJ2-6; D is unclear. The CDR3 is 15 residues long. Germline values: CDR1 SGHTA, CDR2 FQGTGA. Deletions cut 5 bases from V and 0 bases from J, with 8 bases between. The CDR3 region has the DNA TGTGCCAGCAGCGACCAAGACTCTGGGGCCAACGTCCTGACTTTC. Protein: CASSDQDSGANVLTF.

The chain carries TRBV12-3 or TRBV12-4 and TRBJ2-1, with a tentative D call TRBD1 (6 bases). This CDR3 is 14 amino acids long. V was pared by 5 bases and J by 8 bases, with 16 bases between. Written as DNA, the CDR3 is TGTGCCAGCAGTGTAAATCAGGGGTTCTATGAGCAGTTCTTC. It encodes CASSVNQGFYEQFF.

V and J are TRBV11-2 and TRBJ2-1; D remains ambiguous. V was shortened by 1 base and J by 8 bases, with 6 bases between the two germline ends. This CDR3 contains 12 residues. CDR1 SGHAT and CDR2 FQNNGV come from the germline V gene. CDR3 bases: TGTGCCAGCAGCTTAGTTGCCGATGAGCAGTTCTTC. Its translation: CASSLVADEQFF.

This clonotype was observed a few times. The chain has TRBV28 and TRBJ2-7, with 8 bases lining up with TRBD2. Germline lookup yields CDR1 MDHEN and CDR2 SYDVKM. CDR3 size: 15 residues. V was pared by 5 bases and J by 3 bases, with 9 bases of the junction left unmatched. This chain's CDR3 is CASSLGLAEHYEQYF. CDR3 nucleotide sequence: TGTGCCAGCAGTCTTGGACTAGCTGAACACTACGAGCAGTACTTC.

V gene TRBV29-1 combines with J gene TRBJ1-1, with D tentatively TRBD1 (5 bases). Germline CDR1 and CDR2: SQVTM and ANQGSEA. With 6 bases removed from V and 4 bases from J, the gap between germline ends came to 18 bases. The CDR3 is made up of 14 amino acids. Here the CDR3 reads CSVCYFIGGTEAFF. The CDR3, as DNA: TGCAGCGTCTGCTATTTTATTGGGGGCACTGAAGCTTTCTTT. Full variable domain (remainder filled in from reference TRBV29-1 and TRBJ1-1): SAVISQKPSRDICQRGTSLTIQCQVDSQVTMMFWYRQQPGQSLTLIATANQGSEATYESGFVIDKFPISRPNLTFSTLTVSNMSPEDSSIYLCSVCYFIGGTEAFFGQGTRLTVV.

This clonotype was detected ten times or more. The rearrangement joins TRBV5-1 to TRBJ2-7, with 12 bases lining up with TRBD2. J was trimmed by 2 bases and V by 5 bases; bases with no gene match: 8. CDR1 SGHRS and CDR2 YFSETQ come from the germline V gene. There are 16 residues in the CDR3. The CDR3 bases are TGCGCCAGCAGTCCTAGCGGGAGGGCCCTAGCCTACGAGCAGTACTTC. Encoded protein: CASSPSGRALAYEQYF. The full variable domain, its missing parts supplied by reference TRBV5-1 and TRBJ2-7, is KAGVTQTPRYLIKTRGQQVTLSCSPISGHRSVSWYQQTPGQGLQFLFEYFSETQRNKGNFPGRFSGRQFSNSRSEMNVSTLELGDSALYLCASSPSGRALAYEQYFGPGTRLTVT.

This clonotype was observed a few times. This chain joins TRBV24-1 and TRBJ2-1; D call uncertain. Looked up from germline, CDR1 is KGHDR and CDR2 is SFDVKD. This CDR3 has 15 residues. V gave up 1 base and J gave up 4 bases, with 10 bases separating them. This CDR3 reads CATSDLRAPYNEQFF. The CDR3 coding sequence is TGTGCCACCAGTGATTTACGGGCCCCATACAATGAGCAGTTCTTC.

This clonotype was picked up a small number of times. The chain is built from TRBV29-1 and TRBJ1-1; 7 bases line up with TRBD1. V lost 5 bases to trimming and J lost 0 bases; unmatched junction nucleotides: 9. Germline CDR1 is SQVTM and CDR2 is ANQGSEA. This CDR3 region has 15 residues. The CDR3 loop reads CSVRTSGTVNTEAFF. CDR3 nucleotide sequence: TGCAGCGTTAGAACCTCCGGGACAGTGAACACTGAAGCTTTCTTT.

This rearrangement joins TRBV7-8 to TRBJ2-1, with 13 positions matching TRBD2. This CDR3 is built from 17 residues. Germline assignment: CDR1 SGHVS and CDR2 FQNEAQ. J lost 0 bases, V lost 4 bases, and 3 bases had no gene match. The CDR3 sequence is CASSYGTSGASYNEQFF. CDR3 bases: TGTGCCAGCAGCTATGGGACTAGCGGGGCCTCCTACAATGAGCAGTTCTTC.

V gene TRBV7-2 combines with J gene TRBJ2-3; 9 bases are a match to TRBD1. Germline loops: CDR1 SGHTA, CDR2 FQGNSA. The V gene end was trimmed by 5 bases and the J gene end by 4 bases; junction bases not matched to a gene: 7. This CDR3 is built from 15 residues. The CDR3 DNA sequence: TGTGCCAGCAGCCGCACTACAGGGGGCGCAGATACGCAGTATTTT. Translating gives CASSRTTGGADTQYF.

This sequence joins TRBV24-1 and TRBJ1-6, with 8 bases that match TRBD1. The CDR3 is 14 amino acids. CDR1 and CDR2 (germline): KGHDR, SFDVKD. The V gene end was trimmed by 6 bases and the J gene end by 7 bases; junction bases not matched to a gene: 4. As DNA, the CDR3 is TGTGCCACCAGTAAGGGACAGGCGAATTCACCCCTCCACTTT. Protein product: CATSKGQANSPLHF.